Below, 9 T cell receptor beta chains from the same sample are listed, as sequenced in a study of T cell repertoires in cytomegalovirus infection. No antigens are known for them. TCRdb reprocessed the reads via MiXCR and lists one record per CDR3 protein. This repertoire shows about 500,000 distinct CDR3 sequences, roughly 34% found once; its top ten account for 15% to 20%. This sample comprised cultured PBMCs, obtained from culture after CMV antigen stimulation. The receptor set was obtained from a human donor in good health (CMV status not recorded). Some clones in this sample may be carry-over from other donors' samples.

This clonotype was found many times. The rearrangement uses TRBV7-2 and TRBJ1-3; 7 positions match TRBD1. The V gene's germline CDR1 is SGHTA and CDR2 FQGNSA. The CDR3 is made up of 17 amino acids. After removal of 7 bases from V and 0 bases from J, the junction contained 12 bases not matched to a gene. CDR3: CASNSMDRPSSGNTIYF. The CDR3 DNA follows: TGTGCCAGCAACTCGATGGACAGGCCGAGCTCTGGAAACACCATATATTTT.

The chain uses TRBV7-9 and TRBJ2-7, with TRBD2 matching 9 bases. The V gene end was trimmed by 5 bases and the J gene end by 3 bases; junction bases not matched to a gene: 8. Germline V gene sequence: CDR1 SEHNR, CDR2 FQNEAQ (reference sequence). The CDR3 totals 15 residues. Here the CDR3 DNA reads TGTGCCAGCAGCACACGTAGCGGGGGCCTCTACGAGCAGTACTTC. Its translation is CASSTRSGGLYEQYF.

CDR3 bases: TGTGCCAGCGGCCCTAGCTCCTACGAGCAGTACGTC. Its translation is CASGPSSYEQYV. V and J are TRBV27 and TRBJ2-7; D remains ambiguous. The V gene's germline CDR1 is MNHEY and CDR2 SMNVEV (reference sequence). The CDR3 has 12 amino acids. The V and J ends lost 8 bases and 0 bases respectively, with 8 bases between them.

Many counts were recorded for this clonotype. J is TRBJ2-4 and V is TRBV7-2; a possible D gene is TRBD2 (6 bases). In germline, CDR1 is SGHTA, CDR2 FQGNSA. This CDR3 comprises 18 residues. Between the trimmed V and J ends, which lost 2 bases and 2 bases, there was a span of 19 bases. The CDR3 protein is CASSLSPSESETKNIQYF. DNA for the CDR3: TGTGCCAGCAGCTTATCCCCTAGCGAGAGCGAGACCAAAAACATTCAGTACTTC.

This chain links TRBV11-2 with TRBJ2-1; 11 bases agree with TRBD2. V dropped 1 base and J dropped 4; count of bases not matched to a gene: 6. The CDR3 runs to 17 residues. The germline CDR1 and CDR2 sequences are SGHAT and FQNNGV. Here the CDR3 DNA reads TGTGCCAGCAGCTTAGCCAAACTAGCGGGAGTGTACAATGAGCAGTTCTTC. It specifies CASSLAKLAGVYNEQFF.

This clonotype occurred a few times. V gene TRBV7-2 combines with J gene TRBJ2-6, with D tentatively TRBD1 (6 bases). Looked up from germline, CDR1 is SGHTA and CDR2 is FQGNSA. Trimming took 3 bases from V and 0 from J, leaving 9 bases between them. CDR3 length equals 16 residues. For the CDR3, the DNA is TGTGCCAGCAGCTTCACAGGGTCCTCTGGGGCCAACGTCCTGACTTTC. Its protein product is CASSFTGSSGANVLTF.

This clonotype was observed a handful of times. CDR3 sequence reads: CASSSEPGRRTDTQYF. The CDR3 region has the DNA TGTGCCAGCAGCTCCGAACCGGGACGCCGCACAGATACGCAGTATTTT. The chain has TRBV11-2 and TRBJ2-3; D may be TRBD1 or TRBD2 (5 bases each). Germline V lookup: CDR1 SGHAT, CDR2 FQNNGV. This CDR3 comprises 16 residues. V shed 4 bases and J shed 1 base, with 15 bases lying between them. The full variable domain, completed using reference TRBV11-2 and TRBJ2-3, is EAGVAQSPRYKIIEKRQSVAFWCNPISGHATLYWYQQILGQGPKLLIQFQNNGVVDDSQLPKDRFSAERLKGVDSTLKIQPAKLEDSAVYLCASSSEPGRRTDTQYFGPGTRLTVL.

This clonotype turned up a few times. The CDR3 DNA is TGTGCCAGCAGTCGGCCCCCACTAGCGGGAGAAACGGGTGAGCAGTTCTTC. Protein product: CASSRPPLAGETGEQFF. V is TRBV28 and J is TRBJ2-1; 11 bases map to TRBD2. Per the germline V gene, CDR1 is MDHEN and CDR2 is SYDVKM. The CDR3 extends over 17 amino acids. The trim removed 5 bases at V and 9 bases at J, leaving 15 bases unmatched.

This clonotype was recorded a few times. The chain recombines TRBV19 with TRBJ1-1; D unresolved. Germline V gene sequence: CDR1 LNHDA, CDR2 SQIVND (reference sequence). The CDR3 has 14 amino acids. Trimming cost V 5 bases and J 0 bases, with 10 bases left between them. DNA of the CDR3: TGTGCCAGTAGTTGGCGTGATGTGAACACTGAAGCTTTCTTT. Translated, it gives CASSWRDVNTEAFF.